This record covers a single T cell receptor beta chain. Its cognate antigen is unknown. This sample is part of a study of tumor and adjacent non-tumor tissue in lung cancer. About the research overall: Patients comprised over 9 adenocarcinoma, a couple of squamous cell carcinoma and 1 small cell lung cancer. The patients, 10 to 11 men and 5 women, were roughly 30 to 85 with stage I to III disease.

A modified ARM-PCR protocol with three rounds of nested PCR amplified TCRbeta. TCRdb processed the multiplex PCR reads anew with MiXCR; each CDR3 protein has one entry. The sample lists about 75,000 distinct CDR3 sequences; 77% were seen once. The length of the CDR3 is 12 residues. The germline V gene encodes CDR1 ENHRY and CDR2 SYGVKD. Deletions cut 8 bases from V and 10 bases from J, with 18 bases between. Study results and limitations: Tumor repertoires had a smaller top 100 clone share than normal lung.

RNA was extracted from bulk tissue without any cell sorting. Newly diagnosed lung cancer patients had thoracic surgery in China, August–late 2014, without prior chemotherapy. The J gene is TRBJ2-7, the V gene TRBV10-3; possible D gene TRBD2, 6 bases. This sequence originates from a woman aged 45-59 years with non-small cell lung cancer. What was sequenced was lung tumor tissue. The CDR3 region is CAIGGNIGDQYF. The CDR3 DNA sequence: TGTGCCATCGGGGGGAATATCGGCGACCAGTACTTC.